The sample holds a few counts of the clone carrying this TCR beta chain. These data are taken from a study of metastatic and nonmetastatic thyroid tumors. No patient had received any treatment before thyroid surgery. The ends lost 4 bases at V and 2 bases at J; junction bases unmatched: 7. The germline V gene encodes CDR1 SGDLS and CDR2 YYNGEE. The CDR3 length is 15 residues. Using MiXCR, TCRdb reanalyzed the PCR reads. The sample lists tens of thousands of clones; about 10% were seen once. The clonotype comes from a female donor with papillary thyroid cancer or a benign thyroid nodule (not recorded which). Some clones in this sample may be carry-over from other donors' samples. What was sequenced was blood. This chain uses TRBV9 with TRBJ2-5; 8 positions agree with TRBD1. The CDR3 protein is CASSTYRGWQETQYF. The CDR3, as DNA: TGTGCCAGCAGCACCTACAGGGGGTGGCAAGAGACCCAGTACTTC.